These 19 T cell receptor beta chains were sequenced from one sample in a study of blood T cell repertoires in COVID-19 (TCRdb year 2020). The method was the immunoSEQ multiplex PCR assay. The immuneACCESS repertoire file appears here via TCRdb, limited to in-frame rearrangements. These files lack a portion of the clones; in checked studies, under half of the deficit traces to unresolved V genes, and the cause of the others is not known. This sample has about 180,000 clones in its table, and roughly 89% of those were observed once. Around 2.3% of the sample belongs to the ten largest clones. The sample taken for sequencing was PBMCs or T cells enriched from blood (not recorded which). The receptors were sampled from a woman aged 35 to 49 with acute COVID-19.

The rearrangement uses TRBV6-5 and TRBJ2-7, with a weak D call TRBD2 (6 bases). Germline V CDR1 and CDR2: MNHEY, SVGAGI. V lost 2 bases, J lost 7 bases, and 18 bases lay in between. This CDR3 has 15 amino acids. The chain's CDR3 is CASSYRMGGVWEQYF. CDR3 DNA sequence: TGTGCCAGCAGTTACAGGATGGGAGGAGTGTGGGAGCAGTACTTC.

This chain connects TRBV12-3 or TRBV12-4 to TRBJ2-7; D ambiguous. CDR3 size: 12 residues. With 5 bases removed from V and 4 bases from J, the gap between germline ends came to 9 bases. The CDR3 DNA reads TGTGCCAGCAGTATCACACCGTACGAGCAGTACTTC. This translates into CASSITPYEQYF.

The CDR3 nucleotides read TGTGCCAGCAGTTACTCGACTCGGACATCGGACTCTGGGGCCAACGTCCTGACTTTC. This gives the protein CASSYSTRTSDSGANVLTF. V and J are TRBV6-2 or TRBV6-3 and TRBJ2-6, with a tentative D call TRBD1 (5 bases). The CDR3 has 19 amino acids. Per germline, CDR1 MNHEY and CDR2 SVGEGT. Trimming cost V 0 bases and J 0 bases, with 15 bases left between them.

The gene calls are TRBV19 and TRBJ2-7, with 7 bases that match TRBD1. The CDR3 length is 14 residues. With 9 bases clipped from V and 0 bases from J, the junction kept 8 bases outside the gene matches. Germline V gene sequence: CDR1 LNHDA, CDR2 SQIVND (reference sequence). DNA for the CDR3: TGTGCCAGCAAACAAGGGACAGACTCCTACGAGCAGTACTTC. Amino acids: CASKQGTDSYEQYF.

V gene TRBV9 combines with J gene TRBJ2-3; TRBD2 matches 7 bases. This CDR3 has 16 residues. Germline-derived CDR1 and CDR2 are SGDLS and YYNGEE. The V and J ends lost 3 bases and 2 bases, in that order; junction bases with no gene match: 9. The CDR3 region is CASSAAGTTFTDTQYF. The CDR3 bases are TGTGCCAGCAGCGCCGCCGGGACTACCTTCACAGATACGCAGTATTTT. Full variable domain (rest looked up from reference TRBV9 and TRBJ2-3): DSGVTQTPKHLITATGQRVTLRCSPRSGDLSVYWYQQSLDQGLQFLIQYYNGEERAKGNILERFSAQQFPDLHSELNLSSLELGDSALYFCASSAAGTTFTDTQYFGPGTRLTVL.

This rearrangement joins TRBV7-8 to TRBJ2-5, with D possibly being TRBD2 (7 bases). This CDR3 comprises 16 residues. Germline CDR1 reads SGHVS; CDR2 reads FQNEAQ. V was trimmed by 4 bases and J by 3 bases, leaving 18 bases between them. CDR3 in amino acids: CASSSRWGGAEETQYF. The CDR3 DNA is TGTGCCAGCAGCTCCCGTTGGGGGGGGGCTGAAGAGACCCAGTACTTC.

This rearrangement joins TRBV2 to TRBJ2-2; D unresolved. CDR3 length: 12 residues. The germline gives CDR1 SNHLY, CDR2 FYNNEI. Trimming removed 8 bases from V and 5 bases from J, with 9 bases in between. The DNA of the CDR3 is TGTGCCAGCGCCACTTGGACCGGGGAGCTGTTTTTT. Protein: CASATWTGELFF.

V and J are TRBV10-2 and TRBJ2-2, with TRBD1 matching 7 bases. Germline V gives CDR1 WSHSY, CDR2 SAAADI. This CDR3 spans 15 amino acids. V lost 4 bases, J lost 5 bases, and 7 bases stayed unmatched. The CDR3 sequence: CASSGRGFVTGELFF. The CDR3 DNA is TGCGCCAGCAGTGGCAGGGGGTTCGTGACCGGGGAGCTGTTTTTT.

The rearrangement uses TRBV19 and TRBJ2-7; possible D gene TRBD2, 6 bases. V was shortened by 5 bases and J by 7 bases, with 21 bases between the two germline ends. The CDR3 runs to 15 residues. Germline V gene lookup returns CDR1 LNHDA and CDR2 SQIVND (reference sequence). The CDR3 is CASSPWGTLPREQYF. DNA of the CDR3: TGTGCCAGTAGTCCTTGGGGGACTCTCCCTCGGGAGCAGTACTTC. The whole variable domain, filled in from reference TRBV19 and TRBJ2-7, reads DGGITQSPKYLFRKEGQNVTLSCEQNLNHDAMYWYRQDPGQGLRLIYYSQIVNDFQKGDIAEGYSVSREKKESFPLTVTSAQKNPTAFYLCASSPWGTLPREQYFGPGTRLTVT.

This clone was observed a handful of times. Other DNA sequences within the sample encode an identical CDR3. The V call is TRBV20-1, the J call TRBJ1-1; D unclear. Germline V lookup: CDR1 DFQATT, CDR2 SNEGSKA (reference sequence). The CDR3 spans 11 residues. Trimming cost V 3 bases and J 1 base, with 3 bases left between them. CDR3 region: CSASRNTEAFF. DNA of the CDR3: TGCAGTGCTAGCAGGAACACTGAAGCTTTCTTT.

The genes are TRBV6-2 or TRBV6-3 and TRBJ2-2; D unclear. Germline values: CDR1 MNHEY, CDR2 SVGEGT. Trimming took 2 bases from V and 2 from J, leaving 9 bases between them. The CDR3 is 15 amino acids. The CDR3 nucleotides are TGTGCCAGCAGTTACGGTCTATTAAACACCGGGGAGCTGTTTTTT. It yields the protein CASSYGLLNTGELFF.

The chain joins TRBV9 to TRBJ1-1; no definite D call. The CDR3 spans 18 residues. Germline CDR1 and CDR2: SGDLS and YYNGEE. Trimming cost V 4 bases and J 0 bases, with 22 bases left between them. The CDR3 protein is CASSPRVRTGGLNTEAFF. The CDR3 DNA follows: TGTGCCAGCAGCCCGAGGGTCAGAACGGGAGGCCTGAACACTGAAGCTTTCTTT.

CDR3 protein: CASSLGDRVHQPQHF. Written as DNA, the CDR3 is TGTGCCAGCAGCTTGGGGGACAGGGTCCATCAGCCCCAGCATTTT. The chain couples TRBV5-6 to TRBJ1-5, with TRBD1 matching over 9 bases. CDR1 SGHDT and CDR2 YYEEEE come from the germline V gene. The CDR3 is 15 amino acids. The V segment lost 0 bases and the J segment 5 bases; nucleotides outside the gene matches: 3.

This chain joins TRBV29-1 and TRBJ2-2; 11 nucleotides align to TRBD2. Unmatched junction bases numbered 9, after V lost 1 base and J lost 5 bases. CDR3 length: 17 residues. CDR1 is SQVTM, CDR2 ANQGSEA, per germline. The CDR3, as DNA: TGCAGCGTTGAAGCCACTAGCGGGAGTAGAAGGACCGGGGAGCTGTTTTTT. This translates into CSVEATSGSRRTGELFF.

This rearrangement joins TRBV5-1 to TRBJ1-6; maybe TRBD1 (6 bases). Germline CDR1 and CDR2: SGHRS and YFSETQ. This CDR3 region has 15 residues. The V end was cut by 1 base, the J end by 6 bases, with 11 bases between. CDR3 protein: CASSLTQDSNSPLHF. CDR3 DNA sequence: TGCGCCAGCAGCTTGACGCAGGACAGTAATTCACCCCTCCACTTT.

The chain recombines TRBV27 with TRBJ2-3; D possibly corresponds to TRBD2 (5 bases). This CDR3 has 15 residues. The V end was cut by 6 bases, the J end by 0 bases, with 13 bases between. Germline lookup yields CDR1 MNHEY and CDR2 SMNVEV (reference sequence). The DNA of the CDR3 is TGTGCCAGCAGCCCCGGCGGGCACAGCACAGATACGCAGTATTTT. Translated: CASSPGGHSTDTQYF.

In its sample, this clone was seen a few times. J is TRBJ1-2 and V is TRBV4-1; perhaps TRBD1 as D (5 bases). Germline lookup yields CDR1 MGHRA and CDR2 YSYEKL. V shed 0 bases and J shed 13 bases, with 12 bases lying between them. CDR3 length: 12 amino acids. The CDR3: CASSQDRASLTF. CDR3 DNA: TGCGCCAGCAGCCAAGACAGGGCCTCCCTCACCTTC.

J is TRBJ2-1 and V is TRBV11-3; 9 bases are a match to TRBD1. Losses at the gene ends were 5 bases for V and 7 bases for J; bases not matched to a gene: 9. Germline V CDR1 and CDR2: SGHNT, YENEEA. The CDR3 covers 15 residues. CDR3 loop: CASSLRQGVDNEQFF. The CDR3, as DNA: TGTGCCAGCAGCCTCAGACAGGGGGTGGATAATGAGCAGTTCTTC.

This CDR3 is CASSWGTGGTEQYF. Here the CDR3 DNA reads TGCGCCAGCAGCTGGGGGACAGGGGGCACCGAGCAGTACTTC. The chain employs TRBV5-1 and TRBJ2-7, with 12 bases identical to TRBD1. There are 14 residues in the CDR3. V was clipped by 3 bases and J by 6 bases; unmatched bases: 4. The germline gives CDR1 SGHRS, CDR2 YFSETQ.